The rows below give T cell receptor beta chains drawn from one sample of a study of memory CD4+ T cells and cytomegalovirus serostatus. Clones were sequenced by immunoSEQ multiplex PCR, and TCRdb holds only the in-frame ones, with some missing. The sample lists about 45,000 clones, around 82% seen once, with more than 0.75% in the top ten. Sequencing input: memory CD4+ T cells from blood. The source of these receptors is an adult in good health and CMV-seronegative. CDR3s include the opening cysteine and the closing phenylalanine or tryptophan. A D gene is named only where the DNA matches it firmly. Size is stated for part of the rows, as once, few or many counts, or as a class when the clone is expanded.

V: TRBV4-3
J: TRBJ1-6
size: few
D: NA
CDR3: CASSRGGVYPSSPLHF
DNA: TGCGCCAGCAGCCGGGGCGGGGTCTACCCCAGTTCACCCCTCCACTTT

V: TRBV6-5
J: TRBJ2-7
size: NA
D: TRBD1
CDR3: CASSKDRAPYEQYF
DNA: TGTGCCAGCAGTAAAGACAGGGCACCGTACGAGCAGTACTTC

V: TRBV7-9
J: TRBJ2-5
size: NA
D: NA
CDR3: CASSRTLETQYF
DNA: TGTGCCAGCAGCAGAACGCTCGAGACCCAGTACTTC

V: TRBV6-6
J: TRBJ1-5
size: NA
D: NA
CDR3: CASSGGYGNQPQHF
DNA: TGTGCCAGCTCTGGGGGGTATGGCAATCAGCCCCAGCATTTT

V: TRBV30
J: TRBJ2-3
size: NA
D: TRBD1
CDR3: CAWDRGISTDTQYF
DNA: TGTGCCTGGGACAGGGGGATAAGCACAGATACGCAGTATTTT

V: TRBV27
J: TRBJ1-4
size: NA
D: NA
CDR3: CASSPRPPVGEKLFF
DNA: TGTGCCAGCAGTCCCAGACCGCCCGTGGGGGAAAAACTGTTTTTT

V: TRBV25-1
J: TRBJ1-5
size: NA
D: NA
CDR3: CASSAGGPQHF
DNA: TGTGCCAGCAGTGCCGGAGGGCCCCAGCATTTT

V: TRBV10-3
J: TRBJ1-2
size: NA
D: NA
CDR3: CAISDRGAGYGYTF
DNA: TGTGCCATCAGTGATCGCGGGGCCGGCTATGGCTACACCTTC

V: TRBV5-6
J: TRBJ1-4
size: NA
D: NA
CDR3: CASSPGNTEKLFF
DNA: TGTGCCAGCAGCCCGGGGAACACTGAAAAACTGTTTTTT

V: TRBV7-8
J: TRBJ1-5
size: NA
D: NA
CDR3: CASSDSPAAGTPMPQHF
DNA: TGTGCCAGCAGCGATAGCCCGGCAGCCGGGACCCCAATGCCCCAGCATTTT

V: TRBV28
J: TRBJ1-2
size: NA
D: NA
CDR3: CASLRSSNYGYTF
DNA: TGTGCCAGCCTCCGCTCATCCAACTATGGCTACACCTTC

V: TRBV30
J: TRBJ2-7
size: NA
D: TRBD2
CDR3: CAWSVGGGRAYEQYF
DNA: TGTGCCTGGAGTGTTGGCGGGGGGAGAGCCTACGAGCAGTACTTC

V: TRBV14
J: TRBJ1-1
size: NA
D: NA
CDR3: CASSKGGWVTEAFF
DNA: TGTGCCAGCAGCAAGGGGGGTTGGGTGACTGAAGCTTTCTTT

V: TRBV5-1
J: TRBJ2-7
size: NA
D: NA
CDR3: CASSRAASSYEQYF
DNA: TGCGCCAGCAGCCGGGCCGCTAGCTCCTACGAGCAGTACTTC

V: TRBV7-2
J: TRBJ1-2
size: NA
D: NA
CDR3: CASSPGGATRGYGYTF
DNA: TGTGCCAGCAGCCCGGGTGGAGCGACGAGAGGCTATGGCTACACCTTC

V: TRBV2
J: TRBJ2-7
size: NA
D: TRBD1
CDR3: CASSLQGNEQYF
DNA: TGTGCCAGCAGTTTACAGGGGAACGAGCAGTACTTC

V: TRBV11-3
J: TRBJ1-1
size: NA
D: NA
CDR3: CASSRAPGEAFF
DNA: TGTGCCAGCAGCAGGGCTCCCGGTGAAGCTTTCTTT